This TCR beta chain emerged from a study of breast tumors, draining lymph nodes, adjacent tissues. TCRdb called the multiplex PCR reads again in MiXCR, with one record for every CDR3 protein. The sample carries 55,000 to 75,000 distinct CDR3 sequences, over 40% recorded once. About this clonotype: The antigen remains unidentified.

V was clipped by 7 bases and J by 5 bases, with 11 bases between them. This CDR3 has 11 amino acids. Per germline, CDR1 SQVTM and CDR2 ANQGSEA. Study conclusions and caveats: Tumor repertoires ranked between lymph nodes and nontumor tissue in diversity, with V and J gene preferences. Data only fit, rather than demonstrated, lymph node origin of most tumor T cells. Luminal-like breast cancer showed significantly higher tumor–nontumor repertoire similarity than basal-like. The data were judged consistent with most tumor T cells coming from lymph node and expanding in tumor.

The origin of this receptor is a female donor with breast cancer. Some clones in this sample may be carry-over from other donors' samples. Sequenced material: breast tumor tissue. The chain employs TRBV29-1 and TRBJ2-5, with D maybe TRBD2 (6 bases). The CDR3 region is CSGRAFETQYF. Written as DNA, the CDR3 is TGCAGCGGGAGGGCCTTTGAGACCCAGTACTTC.